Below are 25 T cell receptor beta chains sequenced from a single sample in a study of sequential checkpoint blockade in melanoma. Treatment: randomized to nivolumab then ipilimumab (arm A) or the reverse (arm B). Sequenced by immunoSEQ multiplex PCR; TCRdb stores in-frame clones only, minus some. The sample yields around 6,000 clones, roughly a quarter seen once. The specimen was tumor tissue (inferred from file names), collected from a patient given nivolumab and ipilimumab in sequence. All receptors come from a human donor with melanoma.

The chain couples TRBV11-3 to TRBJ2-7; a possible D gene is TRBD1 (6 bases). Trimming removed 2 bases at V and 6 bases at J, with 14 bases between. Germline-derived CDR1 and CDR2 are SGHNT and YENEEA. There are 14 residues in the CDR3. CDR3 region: CASSLQQGRGEQYF. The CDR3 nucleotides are TGTGCCAGCAGCTTACAACAGGGCAGGGGCGAGCAGTACTTC.

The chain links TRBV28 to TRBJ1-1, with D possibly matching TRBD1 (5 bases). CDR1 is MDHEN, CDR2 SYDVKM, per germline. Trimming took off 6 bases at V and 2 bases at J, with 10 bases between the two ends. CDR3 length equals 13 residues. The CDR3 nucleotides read TGTGCCAGCAGCCCCGGGACCAACACTGAAGCTTTCTTT. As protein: CASSPGTNTEAFF.

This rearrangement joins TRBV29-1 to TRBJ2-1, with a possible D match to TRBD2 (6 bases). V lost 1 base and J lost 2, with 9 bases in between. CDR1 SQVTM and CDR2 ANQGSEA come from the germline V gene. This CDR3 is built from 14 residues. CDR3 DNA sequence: TGCAGCGTTGAAGGGGGGAGGACCTACAATGAGCAGTTCTTC. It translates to CSVEGGRTYNEQFF.

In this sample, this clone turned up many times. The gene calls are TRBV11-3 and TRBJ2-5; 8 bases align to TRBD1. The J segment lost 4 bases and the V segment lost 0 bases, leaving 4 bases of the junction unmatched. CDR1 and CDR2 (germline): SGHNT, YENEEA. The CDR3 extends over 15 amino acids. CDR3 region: CASSLDQGARETQYF. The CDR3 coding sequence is TGTGCCAGCAGCTTAGATCAGGGGGCAAGAGAGACCCAGTACTTC.

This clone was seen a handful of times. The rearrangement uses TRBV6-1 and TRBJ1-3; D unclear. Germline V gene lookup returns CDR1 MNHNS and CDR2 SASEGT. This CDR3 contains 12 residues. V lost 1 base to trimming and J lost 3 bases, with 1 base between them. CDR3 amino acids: CASSEVGNTIYF. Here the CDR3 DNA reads TGTGCCAGCAGTGAAGTTGGAAACACCATATATTTT.

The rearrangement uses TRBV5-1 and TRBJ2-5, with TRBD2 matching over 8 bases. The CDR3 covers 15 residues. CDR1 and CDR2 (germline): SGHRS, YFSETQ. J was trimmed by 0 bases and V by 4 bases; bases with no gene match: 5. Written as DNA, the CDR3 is TGCGCCAGCAGCCCGGGAGGGGGGTACCAAGAGACCCAGTACTTC. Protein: CASSPGGGYQETQYF.

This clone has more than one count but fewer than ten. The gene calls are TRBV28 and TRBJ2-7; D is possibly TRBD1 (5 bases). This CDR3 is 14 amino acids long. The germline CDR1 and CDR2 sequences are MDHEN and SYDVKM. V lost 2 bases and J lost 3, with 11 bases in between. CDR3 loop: CASSLEDTHYEQYF. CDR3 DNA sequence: TGTGCCAGCAGTTTAGAGGACACCCACTACGAGCAGTACTTC. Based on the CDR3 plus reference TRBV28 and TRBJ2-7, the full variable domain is DVKVTQSSRYLVKRTGEKVFLECVQDMDHENMFWYRQDPGLGLRLIYFSYDVKMKEKGDIPEGYSVSREKKERFSLILESASTNQTSMYLCASSLEDTHYEQYFGPGTRLTVT.

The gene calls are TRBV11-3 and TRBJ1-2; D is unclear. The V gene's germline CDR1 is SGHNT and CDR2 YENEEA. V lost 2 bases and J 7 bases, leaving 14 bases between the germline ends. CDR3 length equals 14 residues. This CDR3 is CASSLNKIWSGYTF. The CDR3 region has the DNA TGTGCCAGCAGCTTAAATAAAATTTGGTCTGGCTACACCTTC.

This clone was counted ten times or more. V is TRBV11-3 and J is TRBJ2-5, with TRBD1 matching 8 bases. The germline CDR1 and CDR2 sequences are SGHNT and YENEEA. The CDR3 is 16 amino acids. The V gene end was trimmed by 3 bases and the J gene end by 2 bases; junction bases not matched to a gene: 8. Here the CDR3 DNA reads TGTGCCAGCAGCTTTTTGTGGAGACAGGGGCAAGAGACCCAGTACTTC. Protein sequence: CASSFLWRQGQETQYF.

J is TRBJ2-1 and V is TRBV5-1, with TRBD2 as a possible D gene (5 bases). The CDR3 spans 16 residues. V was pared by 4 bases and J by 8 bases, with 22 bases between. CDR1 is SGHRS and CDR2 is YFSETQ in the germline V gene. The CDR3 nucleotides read TGCGCCAGCAGCCTGGATGGGGAATATAGCGTCGATGAGCAGTTCTTC. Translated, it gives CASSLDGEYSVDEQFF.

CDR3 sequence reads: CASRRLAETQYF. Here the CDR3 DNA reads TGTGCCAGCAGAAGACTAGCAGAGACCCAGTACTTC. This rearrangement joins TRBV6-8 to TRBJ2-5; 7 nucleotides match TRBD2. CDR1 is MNHGY and CDR2 is SAAAGT in the germline V gene. The CDR3 has 12 amino acids. Unmatched junction bases numbered 2, after V lost 6 bases and J lost 4 bases.

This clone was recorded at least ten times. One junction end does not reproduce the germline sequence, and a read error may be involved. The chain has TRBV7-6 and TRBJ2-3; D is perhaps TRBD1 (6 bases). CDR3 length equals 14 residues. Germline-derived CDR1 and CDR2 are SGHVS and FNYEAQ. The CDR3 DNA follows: TGTGCTAGCAGCTTAAGACAGGGCACAGATACGCAGTATTTT. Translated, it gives CASSLRQGTDTQYF.

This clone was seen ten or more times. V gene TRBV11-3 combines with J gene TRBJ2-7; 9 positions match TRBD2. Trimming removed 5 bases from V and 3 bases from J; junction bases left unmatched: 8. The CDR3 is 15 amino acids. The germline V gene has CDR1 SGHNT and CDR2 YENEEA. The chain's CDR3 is CASSMSSGNDYEQYF. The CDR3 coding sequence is TGTGCCAGCAGCATGTCTAGCGGGAATGACTACGAGCAGTACTTC. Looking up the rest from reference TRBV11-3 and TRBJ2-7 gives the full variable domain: EAGVVQSPRYKIIEKKQPVAFWCNPISGHNTLYWYLQNLGQGPELLIRYENEEAVDDSQLPKDRFSAERLKGVDSTLKIQPAELGDSAVYLCASSMSSGNDYEQYFGPGTRLTVT.

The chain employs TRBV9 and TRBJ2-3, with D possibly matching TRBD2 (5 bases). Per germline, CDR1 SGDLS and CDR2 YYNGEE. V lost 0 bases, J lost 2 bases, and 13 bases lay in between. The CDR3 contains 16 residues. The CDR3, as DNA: TGTGCCAGCAGCGTAGTCGGGGAGCAGGACACAGATACGCAGTATTTT. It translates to CASSVVGEQDTDTQYF.

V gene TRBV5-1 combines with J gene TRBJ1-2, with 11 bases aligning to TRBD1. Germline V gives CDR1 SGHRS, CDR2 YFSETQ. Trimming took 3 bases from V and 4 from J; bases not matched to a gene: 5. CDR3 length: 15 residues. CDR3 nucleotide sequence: TGCGCCAGCAGCTGGGGACAGGGGGGAGGCTATGGCTACACCTTC. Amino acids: CASSWGQGGGYGYTF.

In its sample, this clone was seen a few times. The CDR3 coding sequence is TGTGCCTCTATCCCCAGGGGGATGAGTGGAAACACCATATATTTT. It yields the protein CASIPRGMSGNTIYF. This chain joins TRBV28 and TRBJ1-3; 7 bases match TRBD1. CDR1 and CDR2 (germline): MDHEN, SYDVKM. The CDR3 runs to 15 residues. Losses at the gene ends were 11 bases for V and 3 bases for J; bases not matched to a gene: 13.

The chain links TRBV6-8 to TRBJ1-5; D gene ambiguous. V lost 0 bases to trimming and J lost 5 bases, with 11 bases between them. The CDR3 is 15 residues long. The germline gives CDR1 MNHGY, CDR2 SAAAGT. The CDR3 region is CASSYSTRGDQPQHF. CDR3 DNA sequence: TGTGCCAGCAGTTACTCGACCCGTGGTGATCAGCCCCAGCATTTT.

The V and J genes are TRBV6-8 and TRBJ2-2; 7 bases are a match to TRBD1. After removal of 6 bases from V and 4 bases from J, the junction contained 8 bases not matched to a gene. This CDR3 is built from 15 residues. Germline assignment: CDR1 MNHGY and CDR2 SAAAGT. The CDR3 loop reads CASRQGERSTGELFF. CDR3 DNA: TGTGCCAGCAGGCAGGGGGAAAGGAGCACCGGGGAGCTGTTTTTT.

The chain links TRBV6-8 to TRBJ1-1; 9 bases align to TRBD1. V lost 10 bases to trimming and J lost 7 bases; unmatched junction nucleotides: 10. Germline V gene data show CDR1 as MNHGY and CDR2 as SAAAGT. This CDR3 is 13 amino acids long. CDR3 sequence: CAIPTGGYGEAFF. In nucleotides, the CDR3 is TGTGCCATTCCGACAGGGGGTTACGGTGAAGCTTTCTTT.

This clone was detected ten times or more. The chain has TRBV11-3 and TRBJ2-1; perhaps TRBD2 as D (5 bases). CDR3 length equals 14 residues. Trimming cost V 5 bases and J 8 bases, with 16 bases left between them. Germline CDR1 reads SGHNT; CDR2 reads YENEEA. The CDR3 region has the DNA TGTGCCAGCAGCATCACCAGGAGCGGCCATGAGCAGTTCTTC. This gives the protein CASSITRSGHEQFF.

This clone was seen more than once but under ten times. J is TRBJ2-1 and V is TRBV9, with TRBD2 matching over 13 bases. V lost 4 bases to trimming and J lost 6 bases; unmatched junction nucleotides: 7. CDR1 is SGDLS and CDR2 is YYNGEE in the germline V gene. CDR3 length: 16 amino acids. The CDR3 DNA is TGTGCCAGCAGCCCGCAGACTAGCGGGAGGCGCAATGAGCAGTTCTTC. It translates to CASSPQTSGRRNEQFF.

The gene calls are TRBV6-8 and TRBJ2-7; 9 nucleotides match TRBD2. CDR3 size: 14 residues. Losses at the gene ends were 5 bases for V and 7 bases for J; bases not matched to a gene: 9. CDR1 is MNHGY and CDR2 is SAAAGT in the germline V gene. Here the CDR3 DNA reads TGTGCCAGCAGTCCTTCGGGACTAGCAAGGGAGCAGTACTTC. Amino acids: CASSPSGLAREQYF.

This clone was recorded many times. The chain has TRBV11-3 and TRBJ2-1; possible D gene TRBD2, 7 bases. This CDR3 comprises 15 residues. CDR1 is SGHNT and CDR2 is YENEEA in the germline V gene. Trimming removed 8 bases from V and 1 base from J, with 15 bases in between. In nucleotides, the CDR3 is TGTGCCAGCCATTTTGCGGGGGCATCCTACAATGAGCAGTTCTTC. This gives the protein CASHFAGASYNEQFF.

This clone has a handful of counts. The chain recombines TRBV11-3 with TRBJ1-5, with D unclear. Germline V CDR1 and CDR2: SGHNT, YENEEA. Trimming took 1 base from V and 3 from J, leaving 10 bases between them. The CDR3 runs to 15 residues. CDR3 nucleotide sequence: TGTGCCAGCAGCTTAGTTGAAGGACCCAATCAGCCCCAGCATTTT. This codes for CASSLVEGPNQPQHF.

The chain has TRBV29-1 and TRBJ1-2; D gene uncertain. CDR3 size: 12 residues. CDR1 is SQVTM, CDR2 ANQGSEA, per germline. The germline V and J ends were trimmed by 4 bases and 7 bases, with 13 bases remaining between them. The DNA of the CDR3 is TGCAGCGTTGGGGCCGGGGAACGTGGCTACACCTTC. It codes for CSVGAGERGYTF.